Presented here are 23 T cell receptor beta chains from one specimen sequenced in a study of cytomegalovirus exposure and HLA in healthy donors. The PCR contained 60 Vbeta and 13 Jbeta primers. The data were produced by immunoSEQ multiplex PCR, yet TCRdb's version contains in-frame clones alone and is incomplete. The table includes 100,000 to 150,000 clones, roughly 80% detected once. The sample was PBMCs. The receptors come from a female donor in good health and CMV-seronegative.

Note on this clone: The junction departs from germline at one end; a sequencing error may be responsible. This CDR3 is also generated by other DNA sequences in the sample. The chain couples TRBV15 to TRBJ1-5, with D tentatively TRBD1 (6 bases). CDR1 and CDR2 (germline): LNHNV, YYDKDF (reference sequence). The CDR3 runs to 15 residues. The CDR3 bases are TGTGCCACCAGCAGAGCAGGGGATAGCAATCAACCCCAGCATTTT. It yields the protein CATSRAGDSNQPQHF.

The V gene is TRBV6-1, the J gene TRBJ2-2; D unresolved. The CDR3 has 13 amino acids. Deletions cut 7 bases from V and 3 bases from J, with 9 bases between. Per germline, CDR1 MNHNS and CDR2 SASEGT. The DNA of the CDR3 is TGTGCCAGCAACATCAGGTACACCGGGGAGCTGTTTTTT. Its translation: CASNIRYTGELFF.

The chain links TRBV7-9 to TRBJ2-5; 9 nucleotides match TRBD2. This CDR3 is 17 amino acids long. J was trimmed by 1 base and V by 0 bases; bases with no gene match: 6. From germline, CDR1 is SEHNR and CDR2 FQNEAQ (reference sequence). The CDR3 loop reads CASSLAVSGRTQETQYF. The CDR3 region has the DNA TGTGCCAGCAGCTTAGCTGTGAGCGGGAGGACCCAAGAGACCCAGTACTTC.

The chain employs TRBV19 and TRBJ1-2, with D unresolved. CDR3 length equals 12 residues. The germline V gene encodes CDR1 LNHDA and CDR2 SQIVND (reference sequence). V lost 3 bases and J 7 bases, leaving 9 bases between the germline ends. The CDR3 sequence is CASSMERVGYTF. CDR3 nucleotides: TGTGCCAGTAGTATGGAGAGGGTTGGCTACACCTTC.

The chain links TRBV18 to TRBJ1-1; unclear D gene. Germline V lookup: CDR1 KGHSH, CDR2 LQKENI. The CDR3 spans 15 residues. Trimming took off 1 base at V and 2 bases at J, with 11 bases between the two ends. The CDR3 here is CASSPQAAGNTEAFF. DNA for the CDR3: TGTGCCAGCTCACCACAAGCCGCAGGTAACACTGAAGCTTTCTTT. The whole variable domain, filled in from reference TRBV18 and TRBJ1-1, reads NAGVMQNPRHLVRRRGQEARLRCSPMKGHSHVYWYRQLPEEGLKFMVYLQKENIIDESGMPKERFSAEFPKEGPSILRIQQVVRGDSAAYFCASSPQAAGNTEAFFGQGTRLTVV.

J is TRBJ2-3 and V is TRBV7-2; a possible D gene is TRBD1 (5 bases). The CDR3 spans 14 residues. Germline V CDR1 and CDR2: SGHTA, FQGNSA. V was clipped by 4 bases and J by 4 bases, with 12 bases between them. The CDR3 DNA reads as TGTGCCAGCAGCTCACAGGCCCTAGCAGATACGCAGTATTTT. This codes for CASSSQALADTQYF.

This sequence joins TRBV6-1 and TRBJ2-3; 8 positions agree with TRBD2. The V and J ends lost 3 bases and 1 base, in that order; junction bases with no gene match: 9. CDR1 and CDR2 (germline): MNHNS, SASEGT. The CDR3 consists of 17 residues. The CDR3 reads CASSDRKAGAGTDTQYF. The CDR3 bases are TGTGCCAGCAGTGACCGGAAAGCGGGAGCGGGCACAGATACGCAGTATTTT.

V gene TRBV5-6 combines with J gene TRBJ1-1; maybe TRBD1 (6 bases). From germline, CDR1 is SGHDT and CDR2 YYEEEE. V dropped 0 bases and J dropped 1 base, with 7 bases sitting between them. The CDR3 runs 14 residues. The DNA for the CDR3 is TGTGCCAGCAGCTTGGCAGGGGCGAACACTGAAGCTTTCTTT. This gives the protein CASSLAGANTEAFF.

V is TRBV6-5 and J is TRBJ2-4; 7 bases fit TRBD2. In germline, CDR1 is MNHEY, CDR2 SVGAGI. J lost 5 bases, V lost 6 bases, and 4 bases had no gene match. CDR3 length: 13 amino acids. The CDR3 is CASRGGTENIQYF. The DNA of the CDR3 is TGTGCCAGCAGGGGGGGGACGGAAAACATTCAGTACTTC.

This sequence joins TRBV9 and TRBJ2-2; the D gene is possibly TRBD1 (5 bases). The length of the CDR3 is 15 residues. Germline CDR1 and CDR2: SGDLS and YYNGEE. Trimming left V 0 bases short and J 5 bases short, with 11 bases between. The CDR3 region is CASSVGVGETGELFF. The CDR3 DNA sequence: TGTGCCAGCAGCGTAGGAGTAGGGGAAACCGGGGAGCTGTTTTTT.

The V gene is TRBV6-5, the J gene TRBJ1-2; a weak D match, TRBD1 (6 bases). The CDR3 loop spans 15 amino acids. Germline-derived CDR1 and CDR2 are MNHEY and SVGAGI. Between the trimmed V and J ends, which lost 8 bases and 0 bases, there was a span of 16 bases. CDR3 nucleotides: TGTGCCAGCCGCCCTACAGGGATAGCTAACTATGGCTACACCTTC. Encoded protein: CASRPTGIANYGYTF.

In its sample, this clone was seen a few times. The chain employs TRBV6-1 and TRBJ1-4, with TRBD1 identical over 9 bases. CDR3 length: 16 amino acids. The V gene end was trimmed by 2 bases and the J gene end by 0 bases; junction bases not matched to a gene: 1. Germline V gene sequence: CDR1 MNHNS, CDR2 SASEGT. CDR3 in amino acids: CASSERTGATNEKLFF. The CDR3 DNA sequence: TGTGCCAGCAGTGAACGGACAGGGGCAACTAATGAAAAACTGTTTTTT.

Remarks on this clone: The sample has other DNA sequences that encode this CDR3 too. The chain joins TRBV18 to TRBJ2-4; 10 bases line up with TRBD1. V trimming: 3 bases; J trimming: 1 base; junction bases outside the gene matches: 12. Per germline, CDR1 KGHSH and CDR2 LQKENI. The CDR3 runs to 19 residues. CDR3 sequence reads: CASSPIGPDRGPAKNIQYF. The DNA for the CDR3 is TGTGCCAGCTCACCGATCGGGCCTGACAGGGGGCCCGCCAAAAACATTCAGTACTTC.

The chain uses TRBV7-9 and TRBJ2-1; 9 positions match TRBD1. J lost 8 bases, V lost 2 bases, and 4 bases had no gene match. CDR3 size: 14 residues. Germline V gene lookup returns CDR1 SEHNR and CDR2 FQNEAQ (reference sequence). CDR3: CASSLTGGLDEQFF. The CDR3 coding sequence is TGTGCCAGCAGCTTAACAGGGGGCTTGGATGAGCAGTTCTTC.

The chain couples TRBV7-6 to TRBJ1-5; 7 bases are a match to TRBD1. The CDR3 has 13 residues. Germline CDR1 SGHVS, CDR2 FNYEAQ. The junction had 4 bases not matched to a gene; V was cut back by 3 bases and J by 8 bases. This CDR3 is CASSLTGSEPQHF. The CDR3 DNA reads as TGTGCCAGCAGCTTGACAGGGTCGGAGCCCCAGCATTTT.

This clone was seen a handful of times. The chain uses TRBV7-9 and TRBJ2-7; 7 bases line up with TRBD2. The CDR3 consists of 16 residues. Looked up from germline, CDR1 is SEHNR and CDR2 is FQNEAQ (reference sequence). V lost 4 bases, J lost 4 bases, and 13 bases stayed unmatched. The CDR3: CASSSGAGTNVYEQYF. CDR3 nucleotides: TGTGCCAGCAGCTCCGGGGCAGGGACTAACGTTTACGAGCAGTACTTC.

The V call is TRBV9, the J call TRBJ2-1; the match to TRBD2 covers 9 bases. The V gene's germline CDR1 is SGDLS and CDR2 YYNGEE. V was clipped by 0 bases and J by 5 bases; unmatched bases: 21. The length of the CDR3 is 21 residues. CDR3 coding DNA: TGTGCCAGCAGCGTAGCCGTAGAAACCCGGGCTAGCGGGATTCTCCACAATGAGCAGTTCTTC. The encoded protein is CASSVAVETRASGILHNEQFF.

V gene TRBV28 combines with J gene TRBJ1-5, with TRBD1 matching over 8 bases. Germline V gives CDR1 MDHEN, CDR2 SYDVKM. The V segment lost 6 bases and the J segment 3 bases; nucleotides outside the gene matches: 10. This CDR3 spans 16 amino acids. CDR3 nucleotide sequence: TGTGCCAGCAGCCTGAGGACAGGGTACATCAATCAGCCCCAGCATTTT. Its translation: CASSLRTGYINQPQHF.

CDR3 nucleotide sequence: TGTGCCAGTAGTACCCCGGATGGCTACACCTTC. Its protein product is CASSTPDGYTF. J is TRBJ1-2 and V is TRBV19; D not resolved. The V and J ends lost 4 bases and 6 bases respectively, with 6 bases between them. Germline assignment: CDR1 LNHDA and CDR2 SQIVND (reference sequence). This CDR3 is built from 11 residues.

The chain employs TRBV4-1 and TRBJ2-1; 10 nucleotides match TRBD2. The germline gives CDR1 MGHRA, CDR2 YSYEKL. The trim removed 1 base at V and 4 bases at J, leaving 4 bases unmatched. This CDR3 comprises 16 residues. Here the CDR3 DNA reads TGCGCCAGCAGCCAAGCAAGCGGGAGGGTGTACAATGAGCAGTTCTTC. Residues: CASSQASGRVYNEQFF.

The sample holds one count of this clone. This CDR3 is CASSPPPGRSDEQFF. The CDR3 nucleotides read TGTGCCAGCAGCCCCCCTCCCGGGAGATCGGATGAGCAGTTCTTC. The chain couples TRBV4-2 to TRBJ2-1; D perhaps matches TRBD2 (6 bases). In germline, CDR1 is LGHNA, CDR2 YNFKEQ. The CDR3 covers 15 residues. V dropped 4 bases and J dropped 8 bases, with 18 bases sitting between them.

V is TRBV7-9 and J is TRBJ2-5; TRBD2 aligns across 12 bases. The CDR3 runs 15 residues. Trimming cost V 8 bases and J 5 bases; bases outside gene matches: 9. CDR1 is SEHNR and CDR2 is FQNEAQ in the germline V gene (reference sequence). The CDR3 region is CASCSSGGAGETQYF. As DNA, the CDR3 is TGTGCCAGCTGTTCTAGCGGGGGGGCCGGGGAGACCCAGTACTTC. Looking up the rest from reference TRBV7-9 and TRBJ2-5 gives the full variable domain: DTGVSQNPRHKITKRGQNVTFRCDPISEHNRLYWYRQTLGQGPEFLTYFQNEAQLEKSRLLSDRFSAERPKGSFSTLEIQRTEQGDSAMYLCASCSSGGAGETQYFGPGTRLLVL.

The chain uses TRBV10-3 and TRBJ2-3; 7 bases line up with TRBD1. This CDR3 is built from 14 residues. Germline CDR1 ENHRY, CDR2 SYGVKD. V was clipped by 6 bases and J by 1 base; unmatched bases: 4. In nucleotides, the CDR3 is TGTGCCATCAGAGAGGGACAGCGCACAGATACGCAGTATTTT. As protein: CAIREGQRTDTQYF.